Shown below are 29 T cell receptor beta chains from a single sample sequenced in a study of blood T cell repertoires in COVID-19. Assay used: immunoSEQ multiplex PCR; TCRdb lists only in-frame clones, some missing. The sample includes 91,000 or so clones, 85% to 95% of them seen just once. Sequences were obtained from peripheral blood. Receptors originate from a woman aged 50 to 60 in a cohort sampled during active COVID-19.

V and J are TRBV11-2 and TRBJ2-1; the match to TRBD2 covers 9 bases. The junction had 4 bases not matched to a gene; V was cut back by 2 bases and J by 5 bases. Per the germline V gene, CDR1 is SGHAT and CDR2 is FQNNGV. The CDR3 is made up of 15 amino acids. CDR3 bases: TGTGCCAGCAGCTTAAGGCGGGAGGGAAACAATGAGCAGTTCTTC. Protein: CASSLRREGNNEQFF.

This chain joins TRBV11-2 and TRBJ1-4, with 8 bases lining up with TRBD1. The J segment lost 8 bases and the V segment lost 1 base, leaving 9 bases of the junction unmatched. The CDR3 loop spans 16 amino acids. In germline, CDR1 is SGHAT, CDR2 FQNNGV. The CDR3: CASSLASTGAWEKLFF. In DNA form, the CDR3 reads TGTGCCAGCAGCTTAGCTTCGACAGGGGCTTGGGAAAAACTGTTTTTT.

The count of this clone is one. This sequence joins TRBV5-5 and TRBJ2-7; weak D call: TRBD1 (6 bases). The CDR3 is 16 residues long. V shed 2 bases and J shed 4 bases, with 19 bases lying between them. CDR1 and CDR2 from the germline V gene are SGHKS and YYEKEE (reference sequence). CDR3 coding DNA: TGTGCCAGCAGCTTTGGTGTCGGGACACCCTCATACGAGCAGTACTTC. This encodes CASSFGVGTPSYEQYF. Together with reference TRBV5-5 and TRBJ2-7, the CDR3 gives the full variable domain: DAGVTQSPTHLIKTRGQQVTLRCSPISGHKSVSWYQQVLGQGPQFIFQYYEKEERGRGNFPDRFSARQFPNYSSELNVNALLLGDSALYLCASSFGVGTPSYEQYFGPGTRLTVT.

The chain employs TRBV7-9 and TRBJ2-5; 11 bases map to TRBD1. V dropped 4 bases and J dropped 4; count of bases not matched to a gene: 14. The germline V gene has CDR1 SEHNR and CDR2 FQNEAQ (reference sequence). The CDR3 is made up of 18 amino acids. The CDR3 DNA is TGTGCCAGCAGCTCCCGATGGACAGGGGGCGACGGAGGAGAGACCCAGTACTTC. Translating gives CASSSRWTGGDGGETQYF.

The V and J genes are TRBV18 and TRBJ2-7; 9 bases match TRBD1. After removal of 3 bases from V and 4 bases from J, the junction contained 7 bases not matched to a gene. The V gene's germline CDR1 is KGHSH and CDR2 LQKENI. This CDR3 has 15 residues. The DNA for the CDR3 is TGTGCCAGCTCACCGGGGACAGGGCGGGCTTACGAGCAGTACTTC. This sequence encodes CASSPGTGRAYEQYF.

The table lists this clone with a count of one. The genes are TRBV27 and TRBJ2-5; 7 bases fit TRBD1. Germline V gene sequence: CDR1 MNHEY, CDR2 SMNVEV (reference sequence). V dropped 3 bases and J dropped 1; count of bases not matched to a gene: 5. The CDR3 is 15 residues long. DNA for the CDR3: TGTGCCAGCAGTTTCGGCAGGGGGATCCAAGAGACCCAGTACTTC. Translation gives CASSFGRGIQETQYF.

The chain has TRBV3-1 (or the pseudogene TRBV3-2) and TRBJ2-3, with 13 bases fitting TRBD2. CDR3 length: 16 amino acids. Trimming cost V 3 bases and J 2 bases; bases outside gene matches: 2. CDR1 is LGHDT, CDR2 YNNKEL, per germline (reference sequence). The chain's CDR3 is CASSQTSGGNTDTQYF. The CDR3 coding sequence is TGTGCCAGCAGCCAGACTAGCGGGGGGAACACAGATACGCAGTATTTT.

The genes are TRBV9 and TRBJ2-1; no clear D gene. CDR1 SGDLS and CDR2 YYNGEE come from the germline V gene. CDR3 length: 13 residues. Trimming left V 0 bases short and J 7 bases short, with 8 bases between. The CDR3 region has the DNA TGTGCCAGCAGCGTAGCTATCGGTAATGAGCAGTTCTTC. As protein: CASSVAIGNEQFF.

J is TRBJ2-3 and V is TRBV18; 11 bases agree with TRBD2. The CDR3 runs 17 residues. CDR1 is KGHSH and CDR2 is LQKENI in the germline V gene. J lost 5 bases, V lost 0 bases, and 7 bases had no gene match. The CDR3 sequence: CASSPPGLAARGDTQYF. CDR3 sequence (DNA): TGTGCCAGCTCACCACCGGGACTAGCGGCTCGCGGAGATACGCAGTATTTT.

The chain carries TRBV19 and TRBJ2-6; 8 bases are shared with TRBD2. The CDR3 is 15 amino acids. V was clipped by 7 bases and J by 7 bases; unmatched bases: 9. The germline gives CDR1 LNHDA, CDR2 SQIVND (reference sequence). CDR3 residues: CASTRTGGSANVLTF. CDR3 bases: TGTGCCAGTACACGCACGGGGGGGTCCGCCAACGTCCTGACTTTC. Full variable domain (rest looked up from reference TRBV19 and TRBJ2-6): DGGITQSPKYLFRKEGQNVTLSCEQNLNHDAMYWYRQDPGQGLRLIYYSQIVNDFQKGDIAEGYSVSREKKESFPLTVTSAQKNPTAFYLCASTRTGGSANVLTFGAGSRLTVL.

The CDR3 loop is CASSLGDRDEQYF. Written as DNA, the CDR3 is TGTGCCAGCAGCTTAGGCGACAGGGACGAGCAGTACTTC. This sequence joins TRBV13 and TRBJ2-7, with 7 bases matching TRBD1. This CDR3 has 13 residues. J lost 5 bases, V lost 0 bases, and 1 base had no gene match. Germline CDR1 is PRHDT and CDR2 is FYEKMQ (reference sequence).

The V and J genes are TRBV25-1 and TRBJ2-1; a possible D gene is TRBD1 (5 bases). V was cut by 1 base and J by 10 bases, with 14 bases left in between. Germline V gives CDR1 MGHDK, CDR2 SYGVNS. The CDR3 has 14 residues. The CDR3 region is CASSESQGGREQFF. CDR3 nucleotide sequence: TGTGCCAGCAGTGAATCCCAGGGCGGACGGGAGCAGTTCTTC.

This sequence joins TRBV10-3 and TRBJ2-7; D is perhaps TRBD2 (5 bases). This CDR3 is 16 amino acids long. Per germline, CDR1 ENHRY and CDR2 SYGVKD. Trimming cost V 6 bases and J 4 bases, with 22 bases left between them. The CDR3 region has the DNA TGTGCCATCAGCGCCTCACACCTAGCTGGGTCGTACGAGCAGTACTTC. This codes for CAISASHLAGSYEQYF.

The chain employs TRBV3-1 (or the pseudogene TRBV3-2) and TRBJ1-1; no clear D gene. The ends were cut back, 5 bases at V and 5 bases at J, with 12 bases in the middle. The CDR3 spans 13 residues. Germline V gene sequence: CDR1 LGHDT, CDR2 YNNKEL (reference sequence). The chain's CDR3 is CASSLLGGTEAFF. In nucleotides, the CDR3 is TGTGCCAGCAGCTTACTGGGAGGGACTGAAGCTTTCTTT.

The V call is TRBV11-3, the J call TRBJ2-2; 7 bases align to TRBD1. CDR3 length: 17 amino acids. Germline assignment: CDR1 SGHNT and CDR2 YENEEA. Trimming at V came to 0 bases and at J to 5 bases, leaving 9 bases not matched to a gene. CDR3 in DNA: TGTGCCAGCAGCTTAGAGGTTAGGGGACAGTCGACCGGGGAGCTGTTTTTT. Its protein product is CASSLEVRGQSTGELFF.

The chain has TRBV7-2 and TRBJ2-3; 8 bases are shared with TRBD2. The CDR3 spans 15 residues. In germline, CDR1 is SGHTA, CDR2 FQGNSA. The V and J ends lost 5 bases and 2 bases, in that order; junction bases with no gene match: 6. The CDR3 region has the DNA TGTGCCAGCAGCATCCAAGCGGGGGACACAGATACGCAGTATTTT. Translated: CASSIQAGDTDTQYF.

This chain links TRBV2 with TRBJ1-3; D is unresolved. The CDR3 totals 13 residues. Trimming left V 6 bases short and J 0 bases short, with 6 bases between. CDR1 SNHLY and CDR2 FYNNEI come from the germline V gene. The chain's CDR3 is CASRQSSGNTIYF. In DNA form, the CDR3 reads TGTGCCAGCAGACAGAGCTCTGGAAACACCATATATTTT.

The chain combines TRBV10-3 with TRBJ2-5, with TRBD1 matching over 8 bases. Trimming took 3 bases from V and 3 from J; bases not matched to a gene: 3. CDR3 length: 14 amino acids. Germline CDR1 is ENHRY and CDR2 is SYGVKD. This chain's CDR3 is CAISDATGEETQYF. The CDR3 DNA reads as TGTGCCATCAGTGATGCGACAGGGGAAGAGACCCAGTACTTC.

DNA for the CDR3: TGTGCCACCCAACAACCCGGGTCCTCCTACAATGAGCAGTTCTTC. Translating it yields CATQQPGSSYNEQFF. The gene calls are TRBV25-1 and TRBJ2-1; D not certain. This CDR3 spans 15 amino acids. Between the trimmed V and J ends, which lost 10 bases and 0 bases, there was a span of 16 bases. Germline V gives CDR1 MGHDK, CDR2 SYGVNS.

CDR3 sequence (DNA): TGTGCCAGCACCATCGGGGGGGATACGCAGTATTTT. Amino acids: CASTIGGDTQYF. The chain is built from TRBV11-2 and TRBJ2-3; 7 bases fit TRBD2. The CDR3 sequence is 12 residues long. V shed 7 bases, J shed 6 bases, and the junction held 4 bases outside the gene matches. CDR1 SGHAT and CDR2 FQNNGV come from the germline V gene.

The chain carries TRBV19 and TRBJ2-2; 9 bases align to TRBD1. The CDR3 totals 14 residues. Germline values: CDR1 LNHDA, CDR2 SQIVND (reference sequence). With 6 bases clipped from V and 5 bases from J, the junction kept 4 bases outside the gene matches. CDR3 sequence reads: CASRTGGRTGELFF. CDR3 in DNA: TGTGCCAGTAGGACAGGGGGACGAACCGGGGAGCTGTTTTTT.

This chain's CDR3 is CASSENISYEQYF. The DNA of the CDR3 is TGTGCCAGCAGTGAAAACATTTCCTACGAGCAGTACTTC. This rearrangement joins TRBV2 to TRBJ2-7; the D is unclear. The germline V and J ends were trimmed by 2 bases and 1 base, with 6 bases remaining between them. From germline, CDR1 is SNHLY and CDR2 FYNNEI. The CDR3 runs to 13 residues.

The chain recombines TRBV11-2 with TRBJ1-5; TRBD1 is a possible D gene (6 bases). Between the trimmed V and J ends, which lost 5 bases and 2 bases, there was a span of 10 bases. The CDR3 has 14 amino acids. From germline, CDR1 is SGHAT and CDR2 FQNNGV. The CDR3 loop is CASSRGGGNQPQHF. The CDR3 DNA reads as TGTGCCAGCAGCCGGGGGGGCGGCAATCAGCCCCAGCATTTT. The full variable domain, completed using reference TRBV11-2 and TRBJ1-5, is EAGVAQSPRYKIIEKRQSVAFWCNPISGHATLYWYQQILGQGPKLLIQFQNNGVVDDSQLPKDRFSAERLKGVDSTLKIQPAKLEDSAVYLCASSRGGGNQPQHFGDGTRLSIL.

This clone occurred once. The chain is built from TRBV28 and TRBJ2-1; D is possibly TRBD2 (6 bases). This CDR3 region has 14 residues. Germline-derived CDR1 and CDR2 are MDHEN and SYDVKM. The V end lost 3 bases, the J end lost 6 bases, and 12 bases lay between the germline ends. The CDR3 is CASSLSGGANEQFF. The DNA for the CDR3 is TGTGCCAGCAGTTTGTCCGGCGGGGCCAATGAGCAGTTCTTC.

The chain is built from TRBV7-8 and TRBJ1-1; the D gene is possibly TRBD1 (6 bases). The CDR3 is 17 amino acids. Germline values: CDR1 SGHVS, CDR2 FQNEAQ. Trimming took 1 base from V and 1 from J, leaving 16 bases between them. The CDR3 protein is CASSLGTPGTTNTEAFF. CDR3 nucleotides: TGTGCCAGCAGCTTAGGAACTCCCGGGACAACGAACACTGAAGCTTTCTTT.

The chain employs TRBV9 and TRBJ2-4, with unresolved D. Germline V gene lookup returns CDR1 SGDLS and CDR2 YYNGEE. Trimming cost V 4 bases and J 2 bases, with 13 bases left between them. CDR3 length equals 15 residues. The CDR3 nucleotides read TGTGCCAGCAGCCCAGACGGGTCTCCCAAAAACATTCAGTACTTC. Its translation is CASSPDGSPKNIQYF.

The chain carries TRBV7-2 and TRBJ2-2; TRBD1 agrees at 7 bases. Germline CDR1 reads SGHTA; CDR2 reads FQGNSA. Losses at the gene ends were 0 bases for V and 3 bases for J; bases not matched to a gene: 1. The CDR3 is 15 amino acids. In nucleotides, the CDR3 is TGTGCCAGCAGCTTAGCGAGGGGGCACACCGGGGAGCTGTTTTTT. Its translation is CASSLARGHTGELFF.

The CDR3 spells CAWSSGTGRPRGYGYTF. The CDR3, as DNA: TGTGCCTGGAGCTCCGGGACAGGGAGACCTCGGGGATATGGCTACACCTTC. This sequence joins TRBV30 and TRBJ1-2; 9 bases map to TRBD1. J gave up 5 bases and V 3 bases, and 16 bases lay outside the gene matches. The CDR3 runs 17 residues. In germline, CDR1 is GTSNPN, CDR2 SVGIG (reference sequence). The whole variable domain, filled in from reference TRBV30 and TRBJ1-2, reads SQTIHQWPATLVQPVGSPLSLECTVEGTSNPNLYWYRQAAGRGLQLLFYSVGIGQISSEVPQNLSASRPQDRQFILSSKKLLLSDSGFYLCAWSSGTGRPRGYGYTFGSGTRLTVV.

The rearrangement links TRBV19 to TRBJ2-5; TRBD1 matches at 10 bases. The germline CDR1 and CDR2 sequences are LNHDA and SQIVND (reference sequence). This CDR3 is built from 14 residues. V lost 10 bases, J lost 5 bases, and 10 bases stayed unmatched. DNA for the CDR3: TGTGCCACATCCCGGACAGGGGGGAGGGAGACCCAGTACTTC. This codes for CATSRTGGRETQYF. The full variable domain, rest sourced from reference TRBV19 and TRBJ2-5, is DGGITQSPKYLFRKEGQNVTLSCEQNLNHDAMYWYRQDPGQGLRLIYYSQIVNDFQKGDIAEGYSVSREKKESFPLTVTSAQKNPTAFYLCATSRTGGRETQYFGPGTRLLVL.